What follows are 13 T cell receptor beta chains derived from one specimen sequenced in a study of control samples from healthy donors and cancer patients. Assay: immunoSEQ multiplex PCR; the TCRdb copy retains only in-frame clones and omits some. The table includes roughly 130,000 clones, 75% to 95% detected once. The sample was blood. These receptors originate from a man between 18 and 35 years old in good health.

The chain couples TRBV24-1 to TRBJ1-4; D gene ambiguous. CDR1 is KGHDR, CDR2 SFDVKD, per germline. V lost 4 bases and J lost 6, with 11 bases in between. The CDR3 totals 14 residues. The CDR3 is CATSEGGPDEKLFF. CDR3 sequence (DNA): TGTGCCACCAGTGAGGGAGGGCCGGATGAAAAACTGTTTTTT.

The chain links TRBV7-3 to TRBJ2-3, with D perhaps TRBD2 (6 bases). CDR3 length: 16 residues. V was pared by 1 base and J by 0 bases, with 11 bases between. CDR1 and CDR2 (germline): SGHTA, FQGTGA. CDR3: CASSLMVGTSTDTQYF. In DNA, the CDR3 is TGTGCCAGCAGCTTAATGGTCGGGACTAGCACAGATACGCAGTATTTT.

This chain uses TRBV24-1 with TRBJ1-1, with a weak D call TRBD1 (5 bases). Germline V gene data show CDR1 as KGHDR and CDR2 as SFDVKD. The CDR3 covers 17 residues. V lost 1 base and J lost 4, with 18 bases in between. The CDR3 DNA reads TGTGCCACCAGTGATTTCAGGGATGGGGAACTAAGCACTGAAGCTTTCTTT. This gives the protein CATSDFRDGELSTEAFF.

The gene calls are TRBV6-5 and TRBJ2-7; D could derive from TRBD1 or TRBD2 (6 bases each). This CDR3 region has 15 residues. Germline assignment: CDR1 MNHEY and CDR2 SVGAGI. Trimming removed 6 bases from V and 6 bases from J, with 21 bases in between. CDR3 region: CASRAQGGGSTEQYF. Written as DNA, the CDR3 is TGTGCCAGCAGGGCACAGGGAGGTGGCTCGACCGAGCAGTACTTC.

The chain employs TRBV10-1 and TRBJ2-1, with 8 bases lining up with TRBD2. The CDR3 has 12 residues. Germline-derived CDR1 and CDR2 are WNHNN and SYGVQD (reference sequence). Losses at the gene ends were 7 bases for V and 10 bases for J; bases not matched to a gene: 6. CDR3: CASISGSGEQFF. The CDR3 region has the DNA TGCGCCAGCATAAGCGGGAGCGGCGAGCAGTTCTTC.

This sequence joins TRBV30 and TRBJ2-3; 14 nucleotides line up with TRBD2. The germline V gene encodes CDR1 GTSNPN and CDR2 SVGIG (reference sequence). With 4 bases clipped from V and 5 bases from J, the junction kept 8 bases outside the gene matches. The CDR3 runs to 16 residues. CDR3 in DNA: TGTGCCTGGATCCCCGGACTAGCGGGGGGCCGAGATACGCAGTATTTT. This translates into CAWIPGLAGGRDTQYF.

This sequence joins TRBV29-1 and TRBJ2-5, with a possible D match to TRBD1 (6 bases). CDR3 length equals 16 residues. V lost 7 bases, J lost 5 bases, and 26 bases lay in between. Looked up from germline, CDR1 is SQVTM and CDR2 is ANQGSEA. CDR3 sequence: CSGTNPPTGTAETQYF. CDR3 sequence (DNA): TGCAGCGGAACGAACCCCCCGACAGGAACAGCCGAGACCCAGTACTTC.

This chain uses TRBV9 with TRBJ1-2; possible D gene TRBD1, 6 bases. This CDR3 spans 16 amino acids. CDR1 and CDR2 (germline): SGDLS, YYNGEE. The V gene lost 0 bases and the J gene lost 8 bases, with 20 bases spanning the gap. The CDR3, as DNA: TGTGCCAGCAGCGTAGAGGGAGGCCGGGACACATCGGGCTACACCTTC. Residues: CASSVEGGRDTSGYTF.

V usage is TRBV2 and J usage is TRBJ2-3; D not certain. The V end lost 5 bases, the J end lost 2 bases, and 14 bases lay between the germline ends. In germline, CDR1 is SNHLY, CDR2 FYNNEI. This CDR3 has 15 amino acids. The chain's CDR3 is CASSLRWGLTDTQYF. The CDR3 DNA reads as TGTGCCAGCAGTCTCAGGTGGGGTCTCACAGATACGCAGTATTTT.

V usage is TRBV11-3 and J usage is TRBJ1-1; TRBD1 aligns across 7 bases. CDR3 length: 13 residues. V shed 5 bases, J shed 3 bases, and the junction held 3 bases outside the gene matches. The V gene's germline CDR1 is SGHNT and CDR2 YENEEA. The DNA of the CDR3 is TGTGCCAGCAGCAAGGGGACAGACACTGAAGCTTTCTTT. This gives the protein CASSKGTDTEAFF.

The rearrangement joins TRBV7-9 to TRBJ1-2, with TRBD1 matching 7 bases. The V gene end was trimmed by 3 bases and the J gene end by 5 bases; junction bases not matched to a gene: 21. This CDR3 spans 19 amino acids. In germline, CDR1 is SEHNR, CDR2 FQNEAQ (reference sequence). The CDR3 sequence: CASSFIRGDSVLSFYGYTF. CDR3 coding DNA: TGTGCCAGCAGCTTTATTCGAGGGGACAGCGTACTGTCATTTTATGGCTACACCTTC.

The V gene is TRBV2, the J gene TRBJ2-3; no clear D gene. The length of the CDR3 is 11 residues. Germline V gives CDR1 SNHLY, CDR2 FYNNEI. The germline V and J ends were trimmed by 10 bases and 4 bases, with 9 bases remaining between them. This chain's CDR3 is CATLDADTQYF. Written as DNA, the CDR3 is TGTGCCACCTTGGATGCAGATACGCAGTATTTT.

The chain carries TRBV13 and TRBJ2-2; 15 bases agree with TRBD2. Germline-derived CDR1 and CDR2 are PRHDT and FYEKMQ (reference sequence). V trimming: 2 bases; J trimming: 6 bases; junction bases outside the gene matches: 7. There are 18 residues in the CDR3. The CDR3 region has the DNA TGTGCCAGCAGCTTACGGACTAGCGGGAGGGTTGGGGCCGGGGAGCTGTTTTTT. It translates to CASSLRTSGRVGAGELFF. Combining the CDR3 with reference TRBV13 and TRBJ2-2 gives the whole variable domain AAGVIQSPRHLIKEKRETATLKCYPIPRHDTVYWYQQGPGQDPQFLISFYEKMQSDKGSIPDRFSAQQFSDYHSELNMSSLELGDSALYFCASSLRTSGRVGAGELFFGEGSRLTVL.